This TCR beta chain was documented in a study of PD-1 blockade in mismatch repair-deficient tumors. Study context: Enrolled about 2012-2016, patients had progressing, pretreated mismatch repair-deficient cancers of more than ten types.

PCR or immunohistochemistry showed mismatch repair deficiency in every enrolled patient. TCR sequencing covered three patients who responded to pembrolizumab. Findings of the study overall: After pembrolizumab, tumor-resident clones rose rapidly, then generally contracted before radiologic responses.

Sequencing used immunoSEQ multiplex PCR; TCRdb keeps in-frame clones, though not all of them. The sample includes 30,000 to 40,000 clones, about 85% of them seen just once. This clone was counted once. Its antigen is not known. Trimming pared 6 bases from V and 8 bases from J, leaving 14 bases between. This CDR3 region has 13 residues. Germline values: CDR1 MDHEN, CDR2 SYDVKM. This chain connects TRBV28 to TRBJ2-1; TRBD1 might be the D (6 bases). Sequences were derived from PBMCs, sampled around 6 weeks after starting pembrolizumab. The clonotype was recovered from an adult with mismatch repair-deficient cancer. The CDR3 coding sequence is TGTGCCAGCAGCCCAAAACAGGGACATGAGCAGTTCTTC. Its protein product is CASSPKQGHEQFF.